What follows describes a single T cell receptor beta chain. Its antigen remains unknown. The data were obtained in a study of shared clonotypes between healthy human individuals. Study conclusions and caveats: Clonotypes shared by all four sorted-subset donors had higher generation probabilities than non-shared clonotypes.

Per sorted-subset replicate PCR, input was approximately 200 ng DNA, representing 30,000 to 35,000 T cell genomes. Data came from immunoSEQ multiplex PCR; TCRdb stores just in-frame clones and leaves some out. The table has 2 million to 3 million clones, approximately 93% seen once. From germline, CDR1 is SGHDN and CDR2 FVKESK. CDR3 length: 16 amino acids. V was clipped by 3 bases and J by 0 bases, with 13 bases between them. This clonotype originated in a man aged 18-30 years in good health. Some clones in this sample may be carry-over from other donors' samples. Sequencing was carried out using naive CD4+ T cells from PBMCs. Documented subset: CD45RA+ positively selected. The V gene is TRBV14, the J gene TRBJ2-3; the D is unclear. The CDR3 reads CASSQGWMPSTDTQYF. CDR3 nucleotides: TGTGCCAGCAGCCAGGGGTGGATGCCTAGCACAGATACGCAGTATTTT.